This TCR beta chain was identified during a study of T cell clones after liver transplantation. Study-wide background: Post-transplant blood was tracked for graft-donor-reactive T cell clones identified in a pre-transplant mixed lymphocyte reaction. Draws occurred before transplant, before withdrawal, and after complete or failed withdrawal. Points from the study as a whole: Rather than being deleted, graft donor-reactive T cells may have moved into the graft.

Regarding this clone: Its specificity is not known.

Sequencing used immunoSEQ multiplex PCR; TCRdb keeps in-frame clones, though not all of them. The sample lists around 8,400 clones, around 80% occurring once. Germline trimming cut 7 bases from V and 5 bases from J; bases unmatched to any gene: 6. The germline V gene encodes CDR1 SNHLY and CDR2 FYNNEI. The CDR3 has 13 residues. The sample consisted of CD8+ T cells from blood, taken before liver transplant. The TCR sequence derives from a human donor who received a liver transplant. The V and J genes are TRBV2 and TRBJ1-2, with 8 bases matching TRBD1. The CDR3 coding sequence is TGTGCCAGCAACACAGGGGGAGGTTATGGCTACACCTTC. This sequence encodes CASNTGGGYGYTF.